The 30 T cell receptor beta chains reported below all come from one sample, sequenced in a study of blood T cells in healthy people across ages. The second PCR ran about 6 to 11 cycles with a sample-barcoded 5' primer and J-beta primers. TCRdb re-analysed the 5' RACE reads in MiXCR, keeping a single row per CDR3 protein. The sample contains roughly 1.9 million distinct CDR3 sequences, about two fifths of which appear only once. The sample taken for sequencing was blood. Receptors originate from a human donor in good health.

This sequence joins TRBV5-1 and TRBJ1-1; TRBD1 aligns across 11 bases. With 4 bases clipped from V and 6 bases from J, the junction kept 11 bases outside the gene matches. The CDR3 length is 16 residues. Per the germline V gene, CDR1 is SGHRS and CDR2 is YFSETQ. CDR3 region: CASSLDRGRGIPEAFF. The CDR3 nucleotides are TGCGCCAGCAGCCTGGACAGGGGGCGAGGTATCCCTGAAGCTTTCTTT.

The CDR3 DNA reads as TGTGCCAGCAGCTCCAACAGGGGGCTATCCGATGGCTACACCTTC. It specifies CASSSNRGLSDGYTF. V usage is TRBV7-3 and J usage is TRBJ1-2; TRBD1 aligns across 9 bases. The CDR3 loop spans 15 amino acids. Trimming removed 4 bases from V and 6 bases from J; junction bases left unmatched: 9. The germline gives CDR1 SGHTA, CDR2 FQGTGA.

This clonotype was picked up a small number of times. The V gene is TRBV7-8, the J gene TRBJ1-1, with D possibly being TRBD1 (6 bases). Germline CDR1 is SGHVS and CDR2 is FQNEAQ. V was clipped by 8 bases and J by 8 bases, with 12 bases between them. This CDR3 comprises 11 residues. In nucleotides, the CDR3 is TGTGCCAGCGGGACACCCAAAGAAGCTTTCTTT. This codes for CASGTPKEAFF.

The V call is TRBV28, the J call TRBJ2-7, with D uncertain. Germline CDR1 MDHEN, CDR2 SYDVKM. CDR3 length: 11 amino acids. The germline V and J ends were trimmed by 3 bases and 6 bases, with 6 bases remaining between them. CDR3 coding DNA: TGTGCCAGCAGTTTCACAGCCGAGCAGTACTTC. Translating it yields CASSFTAEQYF.

This chain joins TRBV25-1 and TRBJ1-1; perhaps TRBD1 as D (6 bases). With 1 base removed from V and 1 base from J, the gap between germline ends came to 10 bases. In germline, CDR1 is MGHDK, CDR2 SYGVNS. The length of the CDR3 is 15 residues. The CDR3 DNA sequence: TGTGCCAGCAGTGAATTTGCAGGGGCGAACACTGAAGCTTTCTTT. Translation: CASSEFAGANTEAFF. Using reference TRBV25-1 and TRBJ1-1 for the parts outside the CDR3, the full variable domain is EADIYQTPRYLVIGTGKKITLECSQTMGHDKMYWYQQDPGMELHLIHYSYGVNSTEKGDLSSESTVSRIRTEHFPLTLESARPSHTSQYLCASSEFAGANTEAFFGQGTRLTVV.

J is TRBJ2-5 and V is TRBV7-2; 8 bases agree with TRBD2. Trimming at V came to 0 bases and at J to 5 bases, leaving 8 bases not matched to a gene. The CDR3 has 16 amino acids. Germline V gene sequence: CDR1 SGHTA, CDR2 FQGNSA. The CDR3 DNA sequence: TGTGCCAGCAGCTTAGCTCGGGGGGGCTGGGACGAGACCCAGTACTTC. This codes for CASSLARGGWDETQYF. Variable domain in full (rest from reference TRBV7-2 and TRBJ2-5): GAGVSQSPSNKVTEKGKDVELRCDPISGHTALYWYRQSLGQGLEFLIYFQGNSAPDKSGLPSDRFSAERTGGSVSTLTIQRTQQEDSAVYLCASSLARGGWDETQYFGPGTRLLVL.

The V call is TRBV24-1, the J call TRBJ1-2; 7 bases fit TRBD1. The V segment lost 7 bases and the J segment 1 base; nucleotides outside the gene matches: 2. From germline, CDR1 is KGHDR and CDR2 SFDVKD. The length of the CDR3 is 13 residues. The CDR3 DNA follows: TGTGCCACCAGCGGGGACAGTAACTATGGCTACACCTTC. This translates into CATSGDSNYGYTF.

The chain links TRBV20-1 to TRBJ2-1, with a weak D call TRBD2 (5 bases). The germline CDR1 and CDR2 sequences are DFQATT and SNEGSKA (reference sequence). The CDR3 is 15 residues long. Trimming cost V 4 bases and J 5 bases, with 18 bases left between them. CDR3 coding DNA: TGCAGTGCTACCTTCCCACTGGACGGGGACAATGAGCAGTTCTTC. Translating it yields CSATFPLDGDNEQFF.

This clonotype was counted at least ten times. CDR3 nucleotide sequence: TGTGCCTGCCATCAAACGGGGGTTTCGACAGATACGCAGTATTTT. Encoded protein: CACHQTGVSTDTQYF. The chain recombines TRBV30 with TRBJ2-3, with D possibly being TRBD2 (6 bases). Germline V gene lookup returns CDR1 GTSNPN and CDR2 SVGIG (reference sequence). The CDR3 has 15 residues. V was cut by 6 bases and J by 3 bases, with 19 bases left in between.

The genes are TRBV6-2 or TRBV6-3 and TRBJ2-3, with D perhaps TRBD1 or TRBD2 (6 bases each). From germline, CDR1 is MNHEY and CDR2 SVGEGT. Trimming shortened V by 6 bases and J by 2 bases, and 18 bases separated the two germline ends. The CDR3 has 16 residues. This chain's CDR3 is CASRTSTGGNTDTQYF. The CDR3 DNA reads TGTGCCAGCAGAACCTCGACAGGCGGGAACACAGATACGCAGTATTTT.

This clonotype was recorded a few times. The chain links TRBV9 to TRBJ2-7, with 7 bases that match TRBD1. CDR1 and CDR2 from the germline V gene are SGDLS and YYNGEE. V gave up 4 bases and J gave up 3 bases; unmatched junction bases: 13. The CDR3 extends over 16 amino acids. The CDR3 DNA is TGTGCCAGCAGCAGCAGGGACAGTCTTTTCCTCTACGAGCAGTACTTC. This sequence encodes CASSSRDSLFLYEQYF.

CDR3 nucleotide sequence: TGTGCCAGCAGCTTAACCGGGACAGCTCCGGATGAGCAGTTCTTC. Protein product: CASSLTGTAPDEQFF. The chain uses TRBV7-2 and TRBJ2-1; 7 nucleotides match TRBD1. Germline CDR1 reads SGHTA; CDR2 reads FQGNSA. J gave up 8 bases and V 2 bases, and 9 bases lay outside the gene matches. This CDR3 has 15 residues.

The chain uses TRBV7-3 and TRBJ2-3; tentatively, D is TRBD1 (5 bases). Between the trimmed V and J ends, which lost 5 bases and 0 bases, there was a span of 12 bases. Looked up from germline, CDR1 is SGHTA and CDR2 is FQGTGA. The CDR3 contains 15 residues. Here the CDR3 reads CASSQIRGSTDTQYF. CDR3 coding DNA: TGTGCCAGCAGCCAGATAAGGGGTAGCACAGATACGCAGTATTTT.

There are a few counts of this clonotype. The V call is TRBV20-1, the J call TRBJ2-5; 9 positions agree with TRBD2. Germline lookup yields CDR1 DFQATT and CDR2 SNEGSKA (reference sequence). V was clipped by 2 bases and J by 9 bases; unmatched bases: 10. The CDR3 runs 14 residues. The CDR3 is CSARLGTSLEAQYF. In DNA form, the CDR3 reads TGCAGTGCTAGACTCGGGACTAGCCTTGAGGCCCAGTACTTC.

V usage is TRBV5-1 and J usage is TRBJ2-7; 7 bases agree with TRBD1. The length of the CDR3 is 15 residues. V lost 5 bases and J lost 0; bases outside the gene matches: 8. Per the germline V gene, CDR1 is SGHRS and CDR2 is YFSETQ. Written as DNA, the CDR3 is TGCGCCAGCAGTTTCAACCGGGACAGCTCCTACGAGCAGTACTTC. Translating it yields CASSFNRDSSYEQYF.

The chain recombines TRBV7-8 with TRBJ2-1; no clear D. The CDR3 sequence is 13 residues long. Germline V CDR1 and CDR2: SGHVS, FQNEAQ. V lost 1 base and J lost 4, with 5 bases in between. CDR3 region: CASSLEFYNEQFF. The CDR3 DNA reads as TGTGCCAGCAGCTTAGAGTTTTACAATGAGCAGTTCTTC.

This clonotype was recorded a few times. The chain links TRBV4-3 to TRBJ2-4; no firm D call. Matching the DNA end better, TRBJ2-7 makes the J call doubtful. Germline CDR1 and CDR2: LGHNA and YSLEER. This CDR3 spans 13 amino acids. In DNA form, the CDR3 reads TGCGCCAGCAGCCAAGGCCCCTACAGCGAGCAGTACTTC. Protein: CASSQGPYSEQYF.

V is TRBV7-2 and J is TRBJ1-2, with no clear D. Germline-derived CDR1 and CDR2 are SGHTA and FQGNSA. The CDR3 covers 15 residues. The V end was cut by 4 bases, the J end by 4 bases, with 16 bases between. The CDR3 DNA reads TGTGCCAGCAGCTACAATCTGGAGGGTACCTATGGCTACACCTTC. Amino acid sequence: CASSYNLEGTYGYTF.

V is TRBV5-1 and J is TRBJ2-1; tentatively, D is TRBD1 (5 bases). The V gene lost 5 bases and the J gene lost 7 bases, with 13 bases spanning the gap. The CDR3 extends over 13 amino acids. Germline CDR1 and CDR2: SGHRS and YFSETQ. The CDR3 coding sequence is TGCGCCAGCAGTCCCAGGGTGGAGAATGAGCAGTTCTTC. This gives the protein CASSPRVENEQFF.

The chain is built from TRBV7-2 and TRBJ1-1; D call uncertain. Trimming removed 1 base from V and 4 bases from J, with 7 bases in between. The CDR3 consists of 13 residues. The V gene's germline CDR1 is SGHTA and CDR2 FQGNSA. The CDR3 DNA reads TGTGCCAGCAGCTTAGAGCTCGCCACTGAAGCTTTCTTT. It encodes CASSLELATEAFF. The complete variable domain, with remaining parts taken from reference TRBV7-2 and TRBJ1-1, reads GAGVSQSPSNKVTEKGKDVELRCDPISGHTALYWYRQSLGQGLEFLIYFQGNSAPDKSGLPSDRFSAERTGGSVSTLTIQRTQQEDSAVYLCASSLELATEAFFGQGTRLTVV.

This rearrangement joins TRBV7-9 to TRBJ2-3; no firm D call. Trimming stripped 5 bases from V and 4 bases from J, with 7 bases between. Germline V gene lookup returns CDR1 SEHNR and CDR2 FQNEAQ (reference sequence). This CDR3 is built from 12 residues. For the CDR3, the DNA is TGTGCCAGCAGCGAAGAGGCAGATACGCAGTATTTT. It codes for CASSEEADTQYF. Using reference TRBV7-9 and TRBJ2-3 for the parts outside the CDR3, the full variable domain is DTGVSQNPRHKITKRGQNVTFRCDPISEHNRLYWYRQTLGQGPEFLTYFQNEAQLEKSRLLSDRFSAERPKGSFSTLEIQRTEQGDSAMYLCASSEEADTQYFGPGTRLTVL.

This clonotype occurred a few times. The genes are TRBV28 and TRBJ1-5, with TRBD1 matching over 8 bases. V was pared by 3 bases and J by 0 bases, with 7 bases of the junction left unmatched. Germline V gene data show CDR1 as MDHEN and CDR2 as SYDVKM. This CDR3 has 17 amino acids. The CDR3 DNA sequence: TGTGCCAGCAGTTTGACAGGGGCCTGGCCTAGCAATCAGCCCCAGCATTTT. This gives the protein CASSLTGAWPSNQPQHF.

This clonotype came up many times. This sequence joins TRBV29-1 and TRBJ2-7, with D possibly called TRBD1 or TRBD2 (6 bases each). CDR3 length: 14 residues. V lost 6 bases and J lost 3, with 18 bases in between. Germline loops: CDR1 SQVTM, CDR2 ANQGSEA. CDR3 DNA sequence: TGCAGCGTAGAGCAGGGGACTGGGAGCTACGAGCAGTACTTC. Translation: CSVEQGTGSYEQYF.

V usage is TRBV29-1 and J usage is TRBJ2-1; unclear D gene. V gave up 6 bases and J gave up 10 bases, with 22 bases separating them. This CDR3 contains 14 residues. Germline V gene sequence: CDR1 SQVTM, CDR2 ANQGSEA. This CDR3 is CSVDIDGPQGEQFF. The CDR3 DNA sequence: TGCAGCGTCGACATCGATGGACCTCAAGGAGAGCAGTTCTTC.

This sequence joins TRBV29-1 and TRBJ1-1, with 12 bases lining up with TRBD1. The CDR3 totals 14 residues. CDR1 SQVTM and CDR2 ANQGSEA come from the germline V gene. V shed 3 bases, J shed 6 bases, and the junction held 5 bases outside the gene matches. CDR3: CSVDYGTGGSEAFF. The CDR3 nucleotides read TGCAGCGTTGATTATGGGACAGGGGGCTCTGAAGCTTTCTTT.

The chain carries TRBV7-8 and TRBJ2-7; 7 bases agree with TRBD1. The V segment lost 7 bases and the J segment 2 bases; nucleotides outside the gene matches: 8. Looked up from germline, CDR1 is SGHVS and CDR2 is FQNEAQ. The CDR3 loop spans 14 amino acids. The CDR3 coding sequence is TGTGCCAGCATTATGACAGGGCCCCCCTACGAGCAGTACTTC. Translating gives CASIMTGPPYEQYF.

The chain is built from TRBV27 and TRBJ1-5, with D possibly matching TRBD1 (5 bases). Germline V gene sequence: CDR1 MNHEY, CDR2 SMNVEV (reference sequence). Trimming pared 3 bases from V and 4 bases from J, leaving 16 bases between. This CDR3 has 16 amino acids. The CDR3 spells CASSFGGGTLNQPQHF. CDR3 sequence (DNA): TGTGCCAGCAGTTTTGGGGGAGGGACCCTAAATCAGCCCCAGCATTTT.

This clonotype was recorded a few times. The chain employs TRBV28 and TRBJ2-5; a weak D match, TRBD1 (6 bases). This CDR3 region has 15 residues. Per germline, CDR1 MDHEN and CDR2 SYDVKM. V shed 4 bases and J shed 2 bases, with 14 bases lying between them. DNA for the CDR3: TGTGCCAGCAGTTCCGGACAGCGTGTACAAGAGACCCAGTACTTC. Its protein product is CASSSGQRVQETQYF.

The table lists this clonotype with a few counts. The chain couples TRBV6-2 or TRBV6-3 to TRBJ2-1; either TRBD1 or TRBD2 may supply D (5 bases each). Trimming took off 5 bases at V and 0 bases at J, with 14 bases between the two ends. Germline lookup yields CDR1 MNHEY and CDR2 SVGEGT. The length of the CDR3 is 16 residues. Written as DNA, the CDR3 is TGTGCCAGCAGTACTGGGTGGGGGAGCTCCTACAATGAGCAGTTCTTC. Translated: CASSTGWGSSYNEQFF.

On this clonotype: One end of the junction fails to match germline, which may point to a read error. The V and J genes are TRBV7-2 and TRBJ1-1; D gene ambiguous. Per germline, CDR1 SGHTA and CDR2 FQGNSA. The CDR3 is 13 residues long. Here the CDR3 DNA reads TGTGCCAGTAGCTTAGCACAGCACACTGAAGCTTTCTTT. It codes for CASSLAQHTEAFF.